Listed here are 16 T cell receptor beta chains from one sample, sequenced in a study of shared clonotypes between healthy human individuals. Assay: immunoSEQ multiplex PCR; the TCRdb copy retains only in-frame clones and omits some. This sample carries approximately 1,500,000 clones, around 97% of them seen once, and the ten largest clones take about 1.2%. The sample was naive CD4+ T cells sorted from blood. Subset indicated: CD45RA+ positively selected. All receptors derive from a man between 25 and 39 years old in good health.

The chain joins TRBV6-5 to TRBJ2-4, with D possibly matching TRBD1 (6 bases). The germline V gene encodes CDR1 MNHEY and CDR2 SVGAGI. The length of the CDR3 is 16 residues. V lost 2 bases, J lost 0 bases, and 11 bases lay in between. The chain's CDR3 is CASSYRAGVAKNIQYF. CDR3 sequence (DNA): TGTGCCAGCAGTTACCGCGCAGGGGTAGCCAAAAACATTCAGTACTTC.

The chain links TRBV9 to TRBJ2-1, with D unclear. Germline lookup yields CDR1 SGDLS and CDR2 YYNGEE. Deletions cut 7 bases from V and 0 bases from J, with 11 bases between. CDR3 size: 14 residues. The CDR3 region is CASSGKASYNEQFF. In DNA, the CDR3 is TGTGCCAGCTCCGGCAAGGCCTCCTACAATGAGCAGTTCTTC.

The chain joins TRBV10-2 to TRBJ1-5, with no clear D. Germline V gene sequence: CDR1 WSHSY, CDR2 SAAADI. V dropped 5 bases and J dropped 3 bases, with 14 bases sitting between them. The CDR3 contains 15 residues. CDR3: CASSHTRPDNQPQHF. CDR3 nucleotides: TGCGCCAGCAGTCACACACGACCTGACAATCAGCCCCAGCATTTT.

The chain couples TRBV7-8 to TRBJ2-3, with 12 bases aligning to TRBD2. This CDR3 has 17 residues. V lost 4 bases to trimming and J lost 2 bases; unmatched junction nucleotides: 7. Germline V lookup: CDR1 SGHVS, CDR2 FQNEAQ. The CDR3 DNA reads TGTGCCAGCAGCTCGACGACTAGCGGGAGTTTCACAGATACGCAGTATTTT. Translating gives CASSSTTSGSFTDTQYF. The complete variable domain, with remaining parts taken from reference TRBV7-8 and TRBJ2-3, reads GAGVSQSPRYKVAKRGQDVALRCDPISGHVSLFWYQQALGQGPEFLTYFQNEAQLDKSGLPSDRFFAERPEGSVSTLKIQRTQQEDSAVYLCASSSTTSGSFTDTQYFGPGTRLTVL.

The chain has TRBV18 and TRBJ1-3, with TRBD1 matching 7 bases. The CDR3 totals 17 residues. The V and J ends lost 1 base and 1 base, in that order; junction bases with no gene match: 7. Germline V gene data show CDR1 as KGHSH and CDR2 as LQKENI. In nucleotides, the CDR3 is TGTGCCAGCTCACCACTATCGCCCAGGGGGTCTGGAAACACCATATATTTT. Its translation is CASSPLSPRGSGNTIYF.

The DNA for the CDR3 is TGCGCCAGCAGCGGACAGGGTGGTGGGGAAACTGAAGCTTTCTTT. It codes for CASSGQGGGETEAFF. The chain carries TRBV5-1 and TRBJ1-1; 8 bases map to TRBD1. J gave up 5 bases and V 4 bases, and 10 bases lay outside the gene matches. This CDR3 region has 15 residues. CDR1 is SGHRS, CDR2 YFSETQ, per germline. Filled out from reference TRBV5-1 and TRBJ1-1, the complete variable domain reads KAGVTQTPRYLIKTRGQQVTLSCSPISGHRSVSWYQQTPGQGLQFLFEYFSETQRNKGNFPGRFSGRQFSNSRSEMNVSTLELGDSALYLCASSGQGGGETEAFFGQGTRLTVV.

The V call is TRBV5-7, the J call TRBJ2-3, with D perhaps matching TRBD2 (6 bases). TRBV5-7 is flagged as an ORF with uncertain function. The V end was cut by 4 bases, the J end by 1 base, with 13 bases between. This CDR3 has 15 residues. CDR3 coding DNA: TGTGCCAGCAGCGGCCCTAGCGCCTGCACAGATACGCAGTATTTT. It yields the protein CASSGPSACTDTQYF.

The chain is built from TRBV10-1 and TRBJ2-3; 7 positions match TRBD2. Germline CDR1 reads WNHNN; CDR2 reads SYGVQD (reference sequence). V lost 0 bases and J lost 1; bases outside the gene matches: 4. This CDR3 comprises 16 residues. CDR3 region: CASSESGGFGTDTQYF. The CDR3 coding sequence is TGCGCCAGCAGTGAGTCGGGGGGGTTTGGCACAGATACGCAGTATTTT.

This clone was counted only a few times. The rearrangement joins TRBV4-2 to TRBJ1-1; maybe TRBD1 (5 bases). The V end lost 8 bases, the J end lost 4 bases, and 17 bases lay between the germline ends. The CDR3 loop spans 14 amino acids. CDR1 and CDR2 (germline): LGHNA, YNFKEQ. The CDR3 reads CASREQAGGTEAFF. Here the CDR3 DNA reads TGTGCCAGCCGCGAGCAGGCTGGGGGCACTGAAGCTTTCTTT.

The genes are TRBV5-6 and TRBJ2-1, with 8 bases identical to TRBD1. CDR3 length: 15 residues. Germline CDR1 is SGHDT and CDR2 is YYEEEE. J gave up 3 bases and V 2 bases, and 4 bases lay outside the gene matches. The CDR3 coding sequence is TGTGCCAGCAGCTTCATGGACAGGGTCTACAATGAGCAGTTCTTC. This sequence encodes CASSFMDRVYNEQFF.

This chain links TRBV7-3 with TRBJ1-1; possible D gene TRBD1, 5 bases. This CDR3 contains 15 residues. The germline gives CDR1 SGHTA, CDR2 FQGTGA. The V end lost 0 bases, the J end lost 0 bases, and 8 bases lay between the germline ends. CDR3 in DNA: TGTGCCAGCAGCTTAACCGGACATATGAACACTGAAGCTTTCTTT. This sequence encodes CASSLTGHMNTEAFF.

The chain combines TRBV18 with TRBJ2-2; 7 bases are shared with TRBD1. Germline-derived CDR1 and CDR2 are KGHSH and LQKENI. V lost 5 bases, J lost 4 bases, and 7 bases stayed unmatched. The CDR3 covers 15 residues. The DNA of the CDR3 is TGTGCCAGCTCAACCGGACAGGTGGGCACCGGGGAGCTGTTTTTT. Translating it yields CASSTGQVGTGELFF.

V usage is TRBV6-5 and J usage is TRBJ2-5; D not certain. V shed 4 bases and J shed 4 bases, with 16 bases lying between them. This CDR3 contains 15 residues. CDR1 and CDR2 (germline): MNHEY, SVGAGI. The CDR3 DNA reads as TGTGCCAGCAGTTTCGGAACAGCCGCTGGAGAGACCCAGTACTTC. Protein sequence: CASSFGTAAGETQYF.

This sequence joins TRBV2 and TRBJ1-3, with D maybe TRBD1 (5 bases). V lost 7 bases, J lost 3 bases, and 16 bases lay in between. The CDR3 contains 15 residues. CDR1 is SNHLY and CDR2 is FYNNEI in the germline V gene. CDR3 bases: TGTGCCAGCACCCTCGGAGGGGCTGGTGGAAACACCATATATTTT. This codes for CASTLGGAGGNTIYF.

The chain recombines TRBV5-1 with TRBJ2-7; 16 positions agree with TRBD2. The V and J ends lost 4 bases and 2 bases, in that order; junction bases with no gene match: 3. The CDR3 has 16 residues. Germline CDR1 and CDR2: SGHRS and YFSETQ. Written as DNA, the CDR3 is TGCGCCAGCAGCGGGGGACTAGCGGGAGGGCCCTACGAGCAGTACTTC. Protein product: CASSGGLAGGPYEQYF.

V and J are TRBV18 and TRBJ2-1; D perhaps matches TRBD2 (6 bases). Trimming removed 1 base from V and 4 bases from J, with 11 bases in between. In germline, CDR1 is KGHSH, CDR2 LQKENI. The CDR3 length is 15 residues. The CDR3 is CASSPQSGPYNEQFF. Written as DNA, the CDR3 is TGTGCCAGCTCACCACAGAGCGGGCCATACAATGAGCAGTTCTTC.